These 9 T cell receptor beta chains were sequenced from one sample in a study of blood T cell repertoires in COVID-19. The protocol was immunoSEQ multiplex PCR, while the TCRdb copy is restricted to in-frame clones and leaves out a portion. This table holds about 89,000 clones, more than 70% found once. Material for sequencing was peripheral blood. The source is a woman of 80 years or more with acute or convalescent COVID-19.

This clone was seen repeatedly, ten times or more. The chain uses TRBV29-1 and TRBJ1-2, with 7 bases aligning to TRBD1. The CDR3 is 13 residues long. Trimming took 7 bases from V and 10 from J; bases not matched to a gene: 15. Germline V gene lookup returns CDR1 SQVTM and CDR2 ANQGSEA. In nucleotides, the CDR3 is TGCAGCGCCAGCCGTGAGGGGGCTAGGGACTACACCTTC. Its protein is CSASREGARDYTF.

The chain employs TRBV5-6 and TRBJ1-5; TRBD1 aligns across 7 bases. The J segment lost 6 bases and the V segment lost 1 base, leaving 4 bases of the junction unmatched. This CDR3 region has 14 residues. Germline CDR1 is SGHDT and CDR2 is YYEEEE. The CDR3 bases are TGTGCCAGCAGCTTGAGGGGGCCCGGTCAGCCCCAGCATTTT. Encoded protein: CASSLRGPGQPQHF.

The gene calls are TRBV11-1 and TRBJ1-5; 8 nucleotides match TRBD1. This CDR3 region has 19 residues. With V trimmed by 0 bases and J by 0 bases, 10 bases remained unmatched. Germline CDR1 and CDR2: SGHAT and FQDESV (reference sequence). DNA for the CDR3: TGTGCCAGCAGCTTAGCCTGGGACAGGTTACACTATAGCAATCAGCCCCAGCATTTT. Translating gives CASSLAWDRLHYSNQPQHF. Combining the CDR3 with reference TRBV11-1 and TRBJ1-5 gives the whole variable domain EAEVAQSPRYKITEKSQAVAFWCDPISGHATLYWYRQILGQGPELLVQFQDESVVDDSQLPKDRFSAERLKGVDSTLKIQPAELGDSAMYLCASSLAWDRLHYSNQPQHFGDGTRLSIL.

The genes are TRBV6-6 and TRBJ2-7; possible D gene TRBD1, 5 bases. The germline CDR1 and CDR2 sequences are MNHNY and SVGAGI (reference sequence). CDR3 length: 15 amino acids. V shed 0 bases and J shed 2 bases, with 11 bases lying between them. The CDR3 reads CASSYSSQGAYEQYF. The CDR3, as DNA: TGTGCCAGCAGTTACTCGAGTCAGGGTGCCTACGAGCAGTACTTC.

The genes are TRBV4-1 and TRBJ2-3; D is perhaps TRBD2 (6 bases). The V gene's germline CDR1 is MGHRA and CDR2 YSYEKL. The CDR3 spans 15 residues. The V end was cut by 1 base, the J end by 7 bases, with 15 bases between. The CDR3 loop is CASSQAWSGEYTQYF. For the CDR3, the DNA is TGCGCCAGCAGCCAAGCCTGGTCGGGAGAGTATACGCAGTATTTT.

This clone was found a few times. The V gene is TRBV5-5, the J gene TRBJ1-6; D remains unclear. Trimming left V 0 bases short and J 14 bases short, with 15 bases between. Germline assignment: CDR1 SGHKS and CDR2 YYEKEE (reference sequence). The CDR3 totals 14 residues. Here the CDR3 reads CASSLVRTPSSLHF. Here the CDR3 DNA reads TGTGCCAGCAGCTTGGTGCGGACTCCCTCTTCCCTCCACTTT.

The chain links TRBV20-1 to TRBJ2-2; D is possibly TRBD1 (5 bases). Trimming pared 3 bases from V and 5 bases from J, leaving 16 bases between. Per germline, CDR1 DFQATT and CDR2 SNEGSKA (reference sequence). The CDR3 runs 15 residues. CDR3 DNA sequence: TGCAGTGCTAGTGTAGGGGCCCAGGGAACCGGGGAGCTGTTTTTT. It translates to CSASVGAQGTGELFF.

This chain links TRBV6-2 or TRBV6-3 with TRBJ2-1; maybe TRBD1 (6 bases). V shed 4 bases and J shed 5 bases, with 12 bases lying between them. CDR1 and CDR2 (germline): MNHEY, SVGEGT. This CDR3 is built from 14 residues. In DNA, the CDR3 is TGTGCCAGCAGTTCAAGGCAGGGGAACAATGAGCAGTTCTTC. Protein: CASSSRQGNNEQFF.

The rearrangement uses TRBV2 and TRBJ1-1, with 8 bases fitting TRBD1. After removal of 6 bases from V and 6 bases from J, the junction contained 6 bases not matched to a gene. Germline lookup yields CDR1 SNHLY and CDR2 FYNNEI. The CDR3 consists of 13 residues. The CDR3 DNA follows: TGTGCCAGCAGGCCGACAGGGGACGCTGAAGCTTTCTTT. The encoded protein is CASRPTGDAEAFF.